A single sample is the source of the 22 T cell receptor beta chains below, sequenced in a study of CD8 T cells in Susac syndrome (dated by TCRdb to the late 2010s). Libraries were built with the immunoSEQ multiplex PCR assay. RNA was extracted using the RNeasy kit, and roughly 0.5 to 1 microgram was reverse transcribed with random hexamers. The public reads were reprocessed in TCRdb via fastp at Q25 and MiXCR, keeping in-frame beta chains. For every CDR3 protein sequence, its rows merge into one entry that carries the most common genes and DNA. This sample is represented by over 200,000 distinct CDR3 sequences; approximately 95% of them were singletons. The ten largest make up around 0.08% of the sample. Sequencing used CD4+ T cells from PBMCs. These receptors came from a human donor with multiple sclerosis.

The chain has TRBV29-1 and TRBJ1-2; D perhaps matches TRBD1 (5 bases). Trimming shortened V by 6 bases and J by 3 bases, and 11 bases separated the two germline ends. CDR1 and CDR2 from the germline V gene are SQVTM and ANQGSEA. This CDR3 has 12 residues. This chain's CDR3 is CSVGAEDYGYTF. In DNA form, the CDR3 reads TGCAGCGTCGGGGCAGAAGACTATGGCTACACCTTC.

The V call is TRBV30, the J call TRBJ1-2; no firm D call. Germline V CDR1 and CDR2: GTSNPN, SVGIG (reference sequence). This CDR3 contains 14 residues. With 3 bases removed from V and 4 bases from J, the gap between germline ends came to 15 bases. As DNA, the CDR3 is TGTGCCTGGAGGGGAGGGAGTTGGGGCTATGGCTACACCTTC. The encoded protein is CAWRGGSWGYGYTF.

This rearrangement joins TRBV4-1 to TRBJ1-4; TRBD1 matches at 8 bases. CDR3 length equals 14 residues. Germline V gene data show CDR1 as MGHRA and CDR2 as YSYEKL. V shed 4 bases, J shed 8 bases, and the junction held 6 bases outside the gene matches. CDR3 in DNA: TGCGCCAGCAGCCTCGGACAGGGACAGGAAAAACTGTTTTTT. This codes for CASSLGQGQEKLFF.

V usage is TRBV19 and J usage is TRBJ1-5; D call uncertain. Germline V gene data show CDR1 as LNHDA and CDR2 as SQIVND (reference sequence). Deletions cut 5 bases from V and 7 bases from J, with 9 bases between. The CDR3 sequence is 12 residues long. In DNA form, the CDR3 reads TGTGCCAGTAGTTACCCTAACCAGCCCCAGCATTTT. Translated, it gives CASSYPNQPQHF.

The chain employs TRBV20-1 and TRBJ1-4, with a tentative D call TRBD1 (6 bases). The CDR3 covers 13 residues. Trimming cost V 2 bases and J 7 bases, with 11 bases left between them. Germline loops: CDR1 DFQATT, CDR2 SNEGSKA (reference sequence). The CDR3 DNA follows: TGCAGTGCTAGACGCGGGGGCAGTGAAAAACTGTTTTTT. The encoded protein is CSARRGGSEKLFF.

This clonotype was detected a few times. This sequence joins TRBV28 and TRBJ2-3; D gene ambiguous. The V and J ends lost 3 bases and 4 bases respectively, with 5 bases between them. The germline V gene has CDR1 MDHEN and CDR2 SYDVKM. This CDR3 has 12 amino acids. For the CDR3, the DNA is TGTGCCAGCAGTTTGAGGTCAGATACGCAGTATTTT. Protein product: CASSLRSDTQYF.

This chain uses TRBV6-5 with TRBJ2-7, with D perhaps given as TRBD1 or TRBD2 (5 bases each). Trimming left V 6 bases short and J 2 bases short, with 14 bases between. In germline, CDR1 is MNHEY, CDR2 SVGAGI. This CDR3 comprises 14 residues. The chain's CDR3 is CASRAVGETYEQYF. The CDR3 region has the DNA TGTGCCAGCAGGGCAGTGGGGGAAACCTACGAGCAGTACTTC.

The chain carries TRBV20-1 and TRBJ1-5; no clear D gene. In germline, CDR1 is DFQATT, CDR2 SNEGSKA (reference sequence). Trimming stripped 1 base from V and 0 bases from J, with 7 bases between. The CDR3 spans 14 residues. In nucleotides, the CDR3 is TGCAGTGCTAGAGGCTGGACTAGCAATCAGCCCCAGCATTTT. It translates to CSARGWTSNQPQHF.

This chain joins TRBV6-1 and TRBJ2-1, with TRBD1 matching 8 bases. The CDR3 has 17 amino acids. V shed 8 bases and J 0 bases; nucleotides not matched to a gene: 12. Germline CDR1 and CDR2: MNHNS and SASEGT. CDR3 coding DNA: TGTGCCAGCGGCAGGTGGACAGGGAGGAGCTCCTACAATGAGCAGTTCTTC. Translation gives CASGRWTGRSSYNEQFF.

The chain combines TRBV29-1 with TRBJ2-3, with a weak D call TRBD2 (5 bases). V lost 0 bases to trimming and J lost 4 bases, with 11 bases between them. The CDR3 has 14 residues. Germline values: CDR1 SQVTM, CDR2 ANQGSEA. The CDR3 reads CSVEDPLGADTQYF. The DNA of the CDR3 is TGCAGCGTTGAAGACCCACTCGGGGCAGATACGCAGTATTTT.

The chain links TRBV30 to TRBJ1-2, with 7 bases identical to TRBD1. This CDR3 is 11 amino acids long. Germline V gene lookup returns CDR1 GTSNPN and CDR2 SVGIG (reference sequence). The junction had 2 bases not matched to a gene; V was cut back by 2 bases and J by 8 bases. In DNA form, the CDR3 reads TGTGCCTGGAGTACAGGGGCCGGCTACACCTTC. Translated: CAWSTGAGYTF.

This clonotype was observed a single time. The V and J genes are TRBV20-1 and TRBJ2-3; TRBD1 matches at 7 bases. Germline-derived CDR1 and CDR2 are DFQATT and SNEGSKA (reference sequence). The V gene end was trimmed by 6 bases and the J gene end by 1 base; junction bases not matched to a gene: 16. The length of the CDR3 is 17 residues. The CDR3 reads CSAKTIQQGSGTDTQYF. The CDR3 DNA sequence: TGCAGTGCCAAGACCATTCAACAGGGGTCGGGCACAGATACGCAGTATTTT.

This clonotype came up once. The chain has TRBV29-1 and TRBJ1-5, with 7 bases matching TRBD1. There are 13 residues in the CDR3. The germline CDR1 and CDR2 sequences are SQVTM and ANQGSEA. With 6 bases clipped from V and 7 bases from J, the junction kept 9 bases outside the gene matches. CDR3 residues: CSVRDRLGQPQHF. The CDR3 DNA reads TGCAGCGTGAGGGACAGACTGGGGCAGCCCCAGCATTTT.

The J gene is TRBJ2-4, the V gene TRBV3-1; 7 nucleotides line up with TRBD1. The CDR3 extends over 14 amino acids. With V trimmed by 4 bases and J by 3 bases, 3 bases remained unmatched. CDR1 and CDR2 (germline): LGHDT, YNNKEL (reference sequence). CDR3 sequence (DNA): TGTGCCAGCAGCCCGGGACAGATCAAAAACATTCAGTACTTC. It codes for CASSPGQIKNIQYF.

This chain joins TRBV29-1 and TRBJ2-1; D assignment may be TRBD1 or TRBD2 (5 bases each). Germline V gene lookup returns CDR1 SQVTM and CDR2 ANQGSEA. The CDR3 is 14 residues long. V was clipped by 5 bases and J by 5 bases, with 16 bases between them. CDR3 protein: CSVKTGSRDNEQFF. The DNA of the CDR3 is TGCAGCGTTAAAACAGGTTCGAGGGACAATGAGCAGTTCTTC.

V gene TRBV18 combines with J gene TRBJ2-2; 8 bases align to TRBD1. V shed 5 bases and J 10 bases; nucleotides not matched to a gene: 6. Germline V gene sequence: CDR1 KGHSH, CDR2 LQKENI. The CDR3 is 13 amino acids. The CDR3 loop is CASSSQGAEELFF. In nucleotides, the CDR3 is TGTGCCAGCTCATCTCAGGGGGCGGAGGAGCTGTTTTTT.

V gene TRBV20-1 combines with J gene TRBJ2-7; TRBD2 agrees at 9 bases. The CDR3 runs 13 residues. The germline V gene has CDR1 DFQATT and CDR2 SNEGSKA (reference sequence). V shed 4 bases, J shed 7 bases, and the junction held 8 bases outside the gene matches. CDR3: CSATGTSRLEQYF. CDR3 sequence (DNA): TGCAGTGCTACCGGGACTAGCCGACTAGAGCAGTACTTC.

The chain is built from TRBV14 and TRBJ1-6; 9 bases agree with TRBD1. The CDR3 has 23 amino acids. Trimming at V came to 2 bases and at J to 0 bases, leaving 20 bases not matched to a gene. Germline V CDR1 and CDR2: SGHDN, FVKESK. CDR3 protein: CASSQSRGQGPDFLSSYNSPLHF. DNA for the CDR3: TGTGCCAGCAGCCAATCGCGGGGACAGGGACCTGATTTCCTGAGCTCCTATAATTCACCCCTCCACTTT. Using reference TRBV14 and TRBJ1-6 for the parts outside the CDR3, the full variable domain is EAGVTQFPSHSVIEKGQTVTLRCDPISGHDNLYWYRRVMGKEIKFLLHFVKESKQDESGMPNNRFLAERTGGTYSTLKVQPAELEDSGVYFCASSQSRGQGPDFLSSYNSPLHFGNGTRLTVT.

This sequence joins TRBV10-3 and TRBJ2-5; D perhaps matches TRBD2 (7 bases). The V end lost 4 bases, the J end lost 1 base, and 10 bases lay between the germline ends. Germline V gene lookup returns CDR1 ENHRY and CDR2 SYGVKD. CDR3 length equals 14 residues. This CDR3 reads CAISAGGPQETQYF. The CDR3 DNA reads as TGTGCCATCAGTGCCGGGGGGCCCCAAGAGACCCAGTACTTC.

V and J are TRBV5-1 and TRBJ2-3, with D possibly TRBD2 on 6 matching bases. CDR3 size: 15 residues. CDR1 is SGHRS and CDR2 is YFSETQ in the germline V gene. V lost 4 bases to trimming and J lost 6 bases, with 18 bases between them. CDR3 in amino acids: CASSLASGEVDTQYF. Written as DNA, the CDR3 is TGCGCCAGCAGCCTGGCGTCGGGGGAGGTGGATACGCAGTATTTT. Variable domain in full (rest from reference TRBV5-1 and TRBJ2-3): KAGVTQTPRYLIKTRGQQVTLSCSPISGHRSVSWYQQTPGQGLQFLFEYFSETQRNKGNFPGRFSGRQFSNSRSEMNVSTLELGDSALYLCASSLASGEVDTQYFGPGTRLTVL.

This chain links TRBV3-1 with TRBJ1-4, with D unresolved. This CDR3 region has 12 residues. Trimming took 3 bases from V and 8 from J, leaving 7 bases between them. Germline V gives CDR1 LGHDT, CDR2 YNNKEL (reference sequence). As DNA, the CDR3 is TGTGCCAGCAGCCATCTGGCCGAAAAACTGTTTTTT. Its translation is CASSHLAEKLFF.

This chain uses TRBV4-2 with TRBJ1-4, with unresolved D. V lost 0 bases to trimming and J lost 7 bases, with 15 bases between them. The germline V gene has CDR1 LGHNA and CDR2 YNFKEQ. This CDR3 contains 16 residues. The CDR3 sequence: CASSQDGRVRVEKLFF. The CDR3 nucleotides read TGTGCCAGCAGCCAAGACGGAAGGGTAAGGGTTGAAAAACTGTTTTTT.